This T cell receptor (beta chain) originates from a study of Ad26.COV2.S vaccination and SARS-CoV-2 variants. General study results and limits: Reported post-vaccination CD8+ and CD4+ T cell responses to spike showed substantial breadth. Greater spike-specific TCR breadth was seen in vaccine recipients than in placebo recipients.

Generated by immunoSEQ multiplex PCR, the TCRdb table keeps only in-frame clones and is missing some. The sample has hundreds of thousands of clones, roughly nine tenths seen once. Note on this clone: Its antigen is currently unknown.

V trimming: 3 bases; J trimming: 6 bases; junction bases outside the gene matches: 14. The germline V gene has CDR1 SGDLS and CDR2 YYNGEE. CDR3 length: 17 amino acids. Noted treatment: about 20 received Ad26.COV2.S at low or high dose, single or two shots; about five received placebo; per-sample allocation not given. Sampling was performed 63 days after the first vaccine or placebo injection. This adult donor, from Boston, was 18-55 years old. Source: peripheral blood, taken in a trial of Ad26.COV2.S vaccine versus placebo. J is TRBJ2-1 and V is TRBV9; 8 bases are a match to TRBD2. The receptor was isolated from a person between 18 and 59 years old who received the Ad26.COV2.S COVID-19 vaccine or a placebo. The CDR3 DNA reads TGTGCCAGCAGCGAGGGAGAATGGGCGGGAGGATTCAATGAGCAGTTCTTC. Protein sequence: CASSEGEWAGGFNEQFF.